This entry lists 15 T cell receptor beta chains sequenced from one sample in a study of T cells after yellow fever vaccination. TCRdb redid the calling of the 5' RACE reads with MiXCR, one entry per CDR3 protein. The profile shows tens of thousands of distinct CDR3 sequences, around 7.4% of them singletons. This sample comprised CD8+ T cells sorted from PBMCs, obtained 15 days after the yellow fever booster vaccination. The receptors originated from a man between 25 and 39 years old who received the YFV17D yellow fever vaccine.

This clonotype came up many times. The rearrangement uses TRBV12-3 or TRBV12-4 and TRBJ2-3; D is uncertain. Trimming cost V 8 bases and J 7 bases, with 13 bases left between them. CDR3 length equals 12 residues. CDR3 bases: TGTGCCAGCGGAGTAATGGGAAATACGCAGTATTTT. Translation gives CASGVMGNTQYF.

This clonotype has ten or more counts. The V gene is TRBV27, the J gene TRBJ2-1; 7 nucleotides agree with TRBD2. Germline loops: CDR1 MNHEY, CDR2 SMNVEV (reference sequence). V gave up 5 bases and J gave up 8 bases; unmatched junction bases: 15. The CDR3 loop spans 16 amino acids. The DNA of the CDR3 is TGTGCCAGCAGTCCCGTGGGGGGGAGAGATAGAGATGAGCAGTTCTTC. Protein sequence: CASSPVGGRDRDEQFF.

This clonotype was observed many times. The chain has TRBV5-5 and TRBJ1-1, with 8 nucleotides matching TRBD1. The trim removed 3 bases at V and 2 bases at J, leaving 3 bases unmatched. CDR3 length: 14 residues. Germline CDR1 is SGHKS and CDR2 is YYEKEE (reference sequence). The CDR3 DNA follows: TGTGCCAGCAGCTCTCCAGGGGGCAACACTGAAGCTTTCTTT. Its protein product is CASSSPGGNTEAFF.

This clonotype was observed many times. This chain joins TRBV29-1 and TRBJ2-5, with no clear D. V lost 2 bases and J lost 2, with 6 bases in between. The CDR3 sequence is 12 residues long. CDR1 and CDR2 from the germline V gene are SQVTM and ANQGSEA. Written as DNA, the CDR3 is TGCAGCGTTGAATCGGGTCAAGAGACCCAGTACTTC. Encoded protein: CSVESGQETQYF.

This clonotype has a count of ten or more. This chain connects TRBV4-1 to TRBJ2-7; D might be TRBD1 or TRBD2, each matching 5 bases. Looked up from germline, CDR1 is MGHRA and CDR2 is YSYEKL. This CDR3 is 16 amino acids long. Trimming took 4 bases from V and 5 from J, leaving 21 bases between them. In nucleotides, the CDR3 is TGCGCCAGCAGCCGAGGCCCGGGGACGTCCGCCAACGAGCAGTACTTC. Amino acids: CASSRGPGTSANEQYF.

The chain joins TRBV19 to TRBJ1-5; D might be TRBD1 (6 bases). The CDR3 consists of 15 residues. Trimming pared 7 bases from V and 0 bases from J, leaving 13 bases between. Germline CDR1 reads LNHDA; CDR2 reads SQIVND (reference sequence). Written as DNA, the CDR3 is TGTGCCAGTAATCCGGACAGCAATAGCAATCAGCCCCAGCATTTT. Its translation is CASNPDSNSNQPQHF.

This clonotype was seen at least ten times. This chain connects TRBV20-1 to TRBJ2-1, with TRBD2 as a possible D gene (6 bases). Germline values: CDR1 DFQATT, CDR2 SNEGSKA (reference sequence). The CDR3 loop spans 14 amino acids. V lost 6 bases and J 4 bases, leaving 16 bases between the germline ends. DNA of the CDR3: TGCAGTGCCGGTTGGGGGGAAACTTACAATGAGCAGTTCTTC. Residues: CSAGWGETYNEQFF.

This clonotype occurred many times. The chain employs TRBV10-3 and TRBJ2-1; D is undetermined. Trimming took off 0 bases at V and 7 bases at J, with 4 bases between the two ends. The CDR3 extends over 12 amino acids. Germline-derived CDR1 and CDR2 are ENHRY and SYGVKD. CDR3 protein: CAISESQNEQFF. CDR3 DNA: TGTGCCATCAGTGAGTCGCAGAATGAGCAGTTCTTC.

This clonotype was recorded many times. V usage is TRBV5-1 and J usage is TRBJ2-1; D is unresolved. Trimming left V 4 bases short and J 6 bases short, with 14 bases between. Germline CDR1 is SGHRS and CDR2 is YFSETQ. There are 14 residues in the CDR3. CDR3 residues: CASSVSLAINEQFF. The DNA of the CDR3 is TGCGCCAGCAGCGTCTCCTTGGCCATCAATGAGCAGTTCTTC.

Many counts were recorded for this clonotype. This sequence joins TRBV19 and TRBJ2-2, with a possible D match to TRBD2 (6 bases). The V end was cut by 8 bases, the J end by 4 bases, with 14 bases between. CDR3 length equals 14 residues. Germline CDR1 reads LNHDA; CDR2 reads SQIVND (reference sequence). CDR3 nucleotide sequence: TGTGCCAGTCGCCCCGGGAGTGTCACCGGGGAGCTGTTTTTT. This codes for CASRPGSVTGELFF.

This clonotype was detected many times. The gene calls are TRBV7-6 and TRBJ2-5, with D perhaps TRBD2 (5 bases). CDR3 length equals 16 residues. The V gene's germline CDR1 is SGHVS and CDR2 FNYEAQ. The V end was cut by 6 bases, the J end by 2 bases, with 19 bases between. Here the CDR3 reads CASRQIPGSGQETQYF. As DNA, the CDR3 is TGTGCCAGCAGACAAATTCCGGGTTCGGGACAAGAGACCCAGTACTTC.

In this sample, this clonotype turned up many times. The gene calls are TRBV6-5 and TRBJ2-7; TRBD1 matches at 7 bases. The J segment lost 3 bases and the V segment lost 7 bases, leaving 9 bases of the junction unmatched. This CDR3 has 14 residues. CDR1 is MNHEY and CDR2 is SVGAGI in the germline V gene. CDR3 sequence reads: CASILKGQYYEQYF. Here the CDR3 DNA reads TGTGCCAGCATCCTAAAGGGACAGTACTACGAGCAGTACTTC.

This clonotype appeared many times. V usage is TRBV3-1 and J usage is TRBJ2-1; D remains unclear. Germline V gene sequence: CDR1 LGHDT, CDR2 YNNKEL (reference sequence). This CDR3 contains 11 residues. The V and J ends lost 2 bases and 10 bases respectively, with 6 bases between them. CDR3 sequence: CASSQSEEQFF. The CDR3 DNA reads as TGTGCCAGCAGCCAAAGTGAGGAGCAGTTCTTC.

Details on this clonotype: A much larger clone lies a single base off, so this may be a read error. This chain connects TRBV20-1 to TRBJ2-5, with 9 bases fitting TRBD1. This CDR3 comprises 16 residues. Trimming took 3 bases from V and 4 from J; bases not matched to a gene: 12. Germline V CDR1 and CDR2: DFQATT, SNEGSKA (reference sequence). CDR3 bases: TGCAGTGCTAGGGATTGCAGGACAGGGGTTCTAGAGACCCAGTACTTC. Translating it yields CSARDCRTGVLETQYF.

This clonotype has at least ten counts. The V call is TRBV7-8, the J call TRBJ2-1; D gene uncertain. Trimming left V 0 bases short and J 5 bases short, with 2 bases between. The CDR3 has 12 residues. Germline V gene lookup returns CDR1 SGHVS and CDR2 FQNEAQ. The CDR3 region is CASSLADNEQFF. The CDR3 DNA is TGTGCCAGCAGCTTAGCCGACAATGAGCAGTTCTTC. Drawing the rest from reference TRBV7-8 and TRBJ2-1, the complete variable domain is GAGVSQSPRYKVAKRGQDVALRCDPISGHVSLFWYQQALGQGPEFLTYFQNEAQLDKSGLPSDRFFAERPEGSVSTLKIQRTQQEDSAVYLCASSLADNEQFFGPGTRLTVL.